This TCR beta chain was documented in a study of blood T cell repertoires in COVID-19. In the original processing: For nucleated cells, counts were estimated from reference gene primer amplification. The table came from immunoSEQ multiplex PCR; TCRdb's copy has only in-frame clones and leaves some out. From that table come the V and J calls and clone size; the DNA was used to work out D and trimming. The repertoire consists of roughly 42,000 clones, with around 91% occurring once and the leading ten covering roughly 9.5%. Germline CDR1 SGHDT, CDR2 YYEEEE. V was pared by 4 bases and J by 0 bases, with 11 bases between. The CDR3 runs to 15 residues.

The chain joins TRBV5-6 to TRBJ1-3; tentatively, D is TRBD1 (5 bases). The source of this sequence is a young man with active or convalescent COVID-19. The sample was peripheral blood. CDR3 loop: CASSPKQGSGNTIYF. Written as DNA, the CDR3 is TGTGCCAGCAGCCCCAAGCAGGGCTCTGGAAACACCATATATTTT.